This T cell receptor beta chain was captured by sequencing in a study of Tregs in tolerant kidney transplant recipients. Notes on this clone: Its antigen is currently unknown.

Here immunoSEQ multiplex PCR was the method, and the copy in TCRdb shows in-frame clones only, minus some. The sample contains approximately 90,000 clones, over 85% of which appear only once. Mixed chimerism was transient after nonmyeloablative marrow transplants from related graft donors. Unstimulated regulatory T cells (CD4+CD25+CD127-), CD4+CD25- non-regulatory cells, CD4 and CD8 cells were FACS-sorted from thawed PBMCs. General study results and limits: The most relevant donor-specific Treg TCRbeta repertoire apparently came from expansion with activated donor B cells. Findings come from small patient numbers and require larger validation.

This CDR3 spans 17 amino acids. The V and J ends lost 3 bases and 3 bases respectively, with 20 bases between them. Per the germline V gene, CDR1 is SGHAT and CDR2 is FQNNGV. The sequenced sample was CD4+ T cells from blood (PBMCs), obtained 12 months after the transplant. V gene TRBV11-2 combines with J gene TRBJ1-1; D remains unclear. This TCR came from a human patient who received a combined kidney and bone marrow transplant. A subset of T cells may come from the graft donor. The CDR3 DNA reads as TGTGCCAGCAGCTTGGGCAGGCGGGCCCACTGGGACACTGAAGCTTTCTTT. It is translated as CASSLGRRAHWDTEAFF.